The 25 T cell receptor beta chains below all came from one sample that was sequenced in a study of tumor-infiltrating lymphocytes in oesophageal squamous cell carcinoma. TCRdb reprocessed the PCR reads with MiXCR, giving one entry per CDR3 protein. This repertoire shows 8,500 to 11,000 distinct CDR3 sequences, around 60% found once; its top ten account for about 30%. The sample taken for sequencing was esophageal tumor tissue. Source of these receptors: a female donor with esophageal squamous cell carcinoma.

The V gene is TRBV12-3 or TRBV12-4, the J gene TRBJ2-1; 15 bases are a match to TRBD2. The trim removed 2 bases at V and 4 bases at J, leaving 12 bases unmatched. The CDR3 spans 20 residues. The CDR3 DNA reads TGTGCCAGCAGTTTACCCCCCCTTGGACTAGCGGGAGGGCCGTACAATGAGCAGTTCTTC. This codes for CASSLPPLGLAGGPYNEQFF.

CDR3 sequence reads: CASSRTAASYEQYF. The CDR3 coding sequence is TGTGCCAGCAGCCGCACGGCGGCGTCCTACGAGCAGTACTTC. The V call is TRBV7-8, the J call TRBJ2-7; D not certain. The CDR3 totals 14 residues. Germline values: CDR1 SGHVS, CDR2 FQNEAQ. V was clipped by 5 bases and J by 1 base, with 12 bases between them.

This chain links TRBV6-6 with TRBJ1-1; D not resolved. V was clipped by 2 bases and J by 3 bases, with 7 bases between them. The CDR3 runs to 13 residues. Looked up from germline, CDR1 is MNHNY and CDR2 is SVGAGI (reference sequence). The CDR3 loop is CASSYDRDTEAFF. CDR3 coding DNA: TGTGCCAGCAGTTACGACCGCGACACTGAAGCTTTCTTT.

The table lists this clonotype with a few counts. This chain's CDR3 is CASSPRISGREDNEQFF. DNA of the CDR3: TGTGCCAGCAGTCCCCGTATTAGCGGGAGGGAAGACAATGAGCAGTTCTTC. V usage is TRBV6-1 and J usage is TRBJ2-1, with 11 bases that match TRBD2. The length of the CDR3 is 17 residues. Germline assignment: CDR1 MNHNS and CDR2 SASEGT. The trim removed 5 bases at V and 5 bases at J, leaving 11 bases unmatched.

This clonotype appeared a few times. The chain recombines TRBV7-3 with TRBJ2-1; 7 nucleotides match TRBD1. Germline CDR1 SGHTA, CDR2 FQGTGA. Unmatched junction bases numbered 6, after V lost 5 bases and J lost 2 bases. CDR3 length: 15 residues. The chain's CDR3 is CASSPDRTAYNEQFF. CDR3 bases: TGTGCCAGCAGCCCGGACAGGACGGCCTACAATGAGCAGTTCTTC. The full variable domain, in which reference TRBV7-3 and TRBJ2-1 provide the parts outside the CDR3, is GAGVSQTPSNKVTEKGKYVELRCDPISGHTALYWYRQSLGQGPEFLIYFQGTGAADDSGLPNDRFFAVRPEGSVSTLKIQRTERGDSAVYLCASSPDRTAYNEQFFGPGTRLTVL.

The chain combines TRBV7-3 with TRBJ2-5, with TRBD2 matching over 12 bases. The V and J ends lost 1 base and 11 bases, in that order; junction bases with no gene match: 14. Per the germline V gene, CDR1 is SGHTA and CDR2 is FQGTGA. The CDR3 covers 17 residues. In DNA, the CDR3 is TGTGCCAGCAGCTTAAGGCCTAGCGGGGGGGTGGGCAATGAGCAGTACTTC. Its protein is CASSLRPSGGVGNEQYF.

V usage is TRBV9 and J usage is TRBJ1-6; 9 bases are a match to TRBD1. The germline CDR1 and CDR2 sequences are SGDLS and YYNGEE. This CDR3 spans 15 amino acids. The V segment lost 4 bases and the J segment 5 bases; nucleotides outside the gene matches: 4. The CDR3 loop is CASSPGQGHNSPLHF. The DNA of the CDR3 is TGTGCCAGCAGCCCGGGACAGGGCCATAATTCACCCCTCCACTTT.

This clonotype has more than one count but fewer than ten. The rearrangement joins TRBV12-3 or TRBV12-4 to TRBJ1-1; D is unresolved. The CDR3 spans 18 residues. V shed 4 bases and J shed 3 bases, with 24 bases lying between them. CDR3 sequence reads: CASSSQLSVGVLDTEAFF. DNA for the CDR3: TGTGCCAGCAGTTCCCAGCTCTCGGTTGGAGTGTTGGACACTGAAGCTTTCTTT.

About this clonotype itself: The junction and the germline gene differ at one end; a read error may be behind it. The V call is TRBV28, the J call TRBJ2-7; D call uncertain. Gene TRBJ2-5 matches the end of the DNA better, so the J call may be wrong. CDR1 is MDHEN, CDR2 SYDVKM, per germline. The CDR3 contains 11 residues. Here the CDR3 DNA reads TGTGCCACCAGTTCAAGAGAGACCCAGTACTTC. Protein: CATSSRETQYF.

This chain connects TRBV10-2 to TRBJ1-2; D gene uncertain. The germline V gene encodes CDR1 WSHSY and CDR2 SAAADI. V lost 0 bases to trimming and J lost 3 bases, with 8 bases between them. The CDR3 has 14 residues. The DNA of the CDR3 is TGCGCCAGCAGTGAGTCGACGGGTCACTATGGCTACACCTTC. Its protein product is CASSESTGHYGYTF.

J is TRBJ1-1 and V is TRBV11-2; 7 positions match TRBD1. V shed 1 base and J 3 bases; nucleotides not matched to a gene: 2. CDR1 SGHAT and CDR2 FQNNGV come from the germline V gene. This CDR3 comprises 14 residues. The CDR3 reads CASSLVTGYTEAFF. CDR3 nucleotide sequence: TGTGCCAGCAGCTTAGTGACAGGGTACACTGAAGCTTTCTTT.

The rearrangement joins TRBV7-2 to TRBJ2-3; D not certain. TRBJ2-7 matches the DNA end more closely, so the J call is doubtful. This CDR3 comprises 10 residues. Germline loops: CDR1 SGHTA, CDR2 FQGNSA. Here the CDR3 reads CASSFYEQYF. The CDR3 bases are TGTGCCAGCAGCTTTTACGAGCAGTACTTC.

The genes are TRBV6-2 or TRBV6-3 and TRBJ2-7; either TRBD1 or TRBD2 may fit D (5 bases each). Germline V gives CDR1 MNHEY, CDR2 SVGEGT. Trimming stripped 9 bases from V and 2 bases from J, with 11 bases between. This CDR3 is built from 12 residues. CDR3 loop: CASEGQTYEQYF. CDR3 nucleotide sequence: TGTGCCAGTGAGGGGCAGACCTACGAGCAGTACTTC.

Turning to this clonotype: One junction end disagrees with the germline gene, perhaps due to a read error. CDR3 amino acids: CASSLTGTGEQFF. CDR3 nucleotides: TGTGCTAGCAGCCTCACCGGGACTGGGGAGCAGTTCTTC. The J gene is TRBJ2-5, the V gene TRBV7-7; D perhaps matches TRBD2 (6 bases). With the DNA end fitting TRBJ2-1 better, the J assignment may be wrong. The CDR3 sequence is 13 residues long. Per the germline V gene, CDR1 is SSHAT and CDR2 is FNYEAQ (reference sequence).

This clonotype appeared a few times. CDR3 residues: CASSGRGGGTGELFF. Here the CDR3 DNA reads TGTGCCAGCAGCGGAAGGGGGGGCGGAACCGGGGAGCTGTTTTTT. The V call is TRBV7-8, the J call TRBJ2-2; D perhaps matches TRBD2 (7 bases). Germline CDR1 is SGHVS and CDR2 is FQNEAQ. V was trimmed by 5 bases and J by 5 bases, leaving 15 bases between them. The CDR3 contains 15 residues.

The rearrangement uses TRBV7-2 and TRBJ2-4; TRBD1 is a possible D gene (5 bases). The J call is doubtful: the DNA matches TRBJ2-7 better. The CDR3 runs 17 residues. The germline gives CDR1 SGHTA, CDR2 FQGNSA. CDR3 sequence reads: CASSPRSRAAPVREQYF. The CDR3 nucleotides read TGTGCCAGCAGCCCTAGAAGCAGGGCCGCCCCGGTCCGCGAGCAGTACTTC.

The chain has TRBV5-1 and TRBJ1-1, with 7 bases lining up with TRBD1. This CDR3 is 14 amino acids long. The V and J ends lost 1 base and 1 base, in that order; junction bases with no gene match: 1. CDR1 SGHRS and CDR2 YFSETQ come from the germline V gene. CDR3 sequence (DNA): TGCGCCAGCAGCTTGACAGGGGCGAACACTGAAGCTTTCTTT. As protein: CASSLTGANTEAFF.

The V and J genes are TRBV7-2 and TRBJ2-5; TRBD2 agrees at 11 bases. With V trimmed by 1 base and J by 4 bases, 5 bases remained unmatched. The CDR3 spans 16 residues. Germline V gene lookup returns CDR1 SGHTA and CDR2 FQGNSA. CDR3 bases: TGTGCCAGCAGCTTAGTACCGGGGACTAGCGGAGAGACCCAGTACTTC. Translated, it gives CASSLVPGTSGETQYF.

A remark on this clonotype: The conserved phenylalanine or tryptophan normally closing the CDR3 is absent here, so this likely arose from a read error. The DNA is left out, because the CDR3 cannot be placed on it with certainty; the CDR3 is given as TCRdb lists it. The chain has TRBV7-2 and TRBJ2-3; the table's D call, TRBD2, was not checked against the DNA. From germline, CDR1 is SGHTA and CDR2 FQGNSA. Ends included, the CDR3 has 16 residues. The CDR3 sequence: CASTLAAGANEQYFGA.

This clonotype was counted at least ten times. CDR3 nucleotides: TGTGCCAGCAGTGACTCCGGGAGCTATGGCTACACCTTC. It yields the protein CASSDSGSYGYTF. The V gene is TRBV2, the J gene TRBJ1-2; D gene ambiguous. CDR1 and CDR2 (germline): SNHLY, FYNNEI. The CDR3 spans 13 residues. V lost 3 bases, J lost 4 bases, and 9 bases lay in between.

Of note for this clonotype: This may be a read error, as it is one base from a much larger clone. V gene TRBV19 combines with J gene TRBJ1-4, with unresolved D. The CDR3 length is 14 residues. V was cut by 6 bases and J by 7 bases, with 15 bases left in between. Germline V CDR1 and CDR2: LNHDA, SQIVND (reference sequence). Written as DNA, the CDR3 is TGTGCCAGTAGCCGGAACTCCAAAGGTGAAAAACTGTTTTTT. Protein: CASSRNSKGEKLFF. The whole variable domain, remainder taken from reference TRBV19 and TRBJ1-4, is DGGITQSPKYLFRKEGQNVTLSCEQNLNHDAMYWYRQDPGQGLRLIYYSQIVNDFQKGDIAEGYSVSREKKESFPLTVTSAQKNPTAFYLCASSRNSKGEKLFFGSGTQLSVL.

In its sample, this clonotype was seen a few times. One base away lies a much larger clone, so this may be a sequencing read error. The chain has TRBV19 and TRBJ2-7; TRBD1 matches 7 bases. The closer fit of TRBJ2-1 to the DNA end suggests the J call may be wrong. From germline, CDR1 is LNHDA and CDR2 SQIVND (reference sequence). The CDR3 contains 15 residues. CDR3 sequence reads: CASSIVATGNYEQFF. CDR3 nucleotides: TGTGCCAGTAGTATTGTCGCGACAGGGAACTACGAGCAGTTCTTC.

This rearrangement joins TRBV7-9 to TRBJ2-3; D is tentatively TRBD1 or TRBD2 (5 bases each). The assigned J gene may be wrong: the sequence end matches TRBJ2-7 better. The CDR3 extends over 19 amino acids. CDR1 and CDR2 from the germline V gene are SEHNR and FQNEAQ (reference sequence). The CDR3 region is CASSWTPLRVGVRSDTQYF. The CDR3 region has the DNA TGTGCCAGCAGCTGGACCCCCCTCAGGGTGGGAGTAAGATCGGATACGCAGTACTTC.

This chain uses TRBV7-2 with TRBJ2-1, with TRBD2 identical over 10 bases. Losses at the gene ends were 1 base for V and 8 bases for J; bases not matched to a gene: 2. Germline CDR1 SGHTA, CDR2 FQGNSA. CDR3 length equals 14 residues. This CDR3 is CASSLGSGRDEQFF. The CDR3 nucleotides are TGTGCCAGCAGCTTAGGGAGCGGGAGGGATGAGCAGTTCTTC.

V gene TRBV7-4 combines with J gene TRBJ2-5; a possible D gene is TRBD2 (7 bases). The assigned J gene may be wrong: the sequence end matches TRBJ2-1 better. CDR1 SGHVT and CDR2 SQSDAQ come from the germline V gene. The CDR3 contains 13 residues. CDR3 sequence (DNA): TGTGCCAGCAGCTTCGTTGCGGGGGCATATCAGTTCTTC. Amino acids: CASSFVAGAYQFF.